This T cell receptor beta chain was sequenced during a study of cytomegalovirus exposure and HLA in healthy donors. Trimming stripped 6 bases from V and 7 bases from J, with 12 bases between. CDR1 and CDR2 from the germline V gene are SEHNR and FQNEAQ (reference sequence). This CDR3 contains 13 residues. Both 60 Vbeta primers and 13 Jbeta primers went into the PCR. Using immunoSEQ multiplex PCR, the repertoire was profiled, and TCRdb retains in-frame clones only, with some absent. Among about 94,000 clones listed, roughly 72% were seen once. The chain uses TRBV7-9 and TRBJ2-2; tentative D call: TRBD1 (5 bases). The sequence was collected from a man aged 30 to 45 in good health and CMV-seropositive. Sequencing used PBMCs. The chain's CDR3 is CASRHEGDGELFF. For the CDR3, the DNA is TGTGCCAGCAGGCATGAAGGGGACGGGGAGCTGTTTTTT.